The 20 T cell receptor beta chains presented below share a single source sample, sequenced in a study of CD8 T cells in Susac syndrome. Random hexamers were used to reverse transcribe the RNA input (about 0.5 to 1 ug). Via MiXCR, TCRdb re-called the immunoSEQ multiplex PCR reads, giving one row per CDR3 protein. The profile shows roughly 190,000 distinct CDR3 sequences, approximately 93% of them singletons. The sample taken for sequencing was CD4+ T cells from PBMCs. The receptors originated from a human donor in good health.

The rearrangement links TRBV3-1 to TRBJ1-1, with D maybe TRBD1 (5 bases). The CDR3 is 15 amino acids. Trimming cost V 3 bases and J 0 bases, with 11 bases left between them. Germline loops: CDR1 LGHDT, CDR2 YNNKEL (reference sequence). The CDR3 region is CASSHAGLVNTEAFF. The CDR3 DNA is TGTGCCAGCAGCCATGCGGGACTTGTGAACACTGAAGCTTTCTTT.

The chain links TRBV7-9 to TRBJ2-7; maybe TRBD2 (5 bases). The V end was cut by 8 bases, the J end by 3 bases, with 14 bases between. Germline V gives CDR1 SEHNR, CDR2 FQNEAQ (reference sequence). The CDR3 is made up of 13 amino acids. The CDR3 sequence is CASAVASSYEQYV. DNA of the CDR3: TGTGCCAGCGCAGTAGCGTCTAGCTACGAGCAGTACGTC.

The chain links TRBV4-2 to TRBJ2-1; D ambiguous. The CDR3 consists of 13 residues. In germline, CDR1 is LGHNA, CDR2 YNFKEQ. V gave up 0 bases and J gave up 5 bases, with 5 bases separating them. Here the CDR3 DNA reads TGTGCCAGCAGCCAAGACCACCACAATGAGCAGTTCTTC. Translating gives CASSQDHHNEQFF.

The chain uses TRBV29-1 and TRBJ2-7; maybe TRBD2 (6 bases). The CDR3 runs to 12 residues. Germline values: CDR1 SQVTM, CDR2 ANQGSEA. Trimming took 4 bases from V and 6 from J, leaving 13 bases between them. CDR3 loop: CSVGGGPGEQYF. CDR3 in DNA: TGCAGCGTTGGGGGAGGCCCGGGCGAGCAGTACTTC.

The chain recombines TRBV5-1 with TRBJ2-2; D is possibly TRBD1 (5 bases). V lost 3 bases and J 1 base, leaving 10 bases between the germline ends. In germline, CDR1 is SGHRS, CDR2 YFSETQ. The CDR3 spans 15 residues. The CDR3 region is CASSSSTGNTGELFF. The CDR3 DNA follows: TGCGCCAGCAGCTCCAGTACAGGGAACACCGGGGAGCTGTTTTTT.

The chain recombines TRBV7-9 with TRBJ2-7; 8 bases are shared with TRBD1. The ends lost 0 bases at V and 6 bases at J; junction bases unmatched: 7. The germline CDR1 and CDR2 sequences are SEHNR and FQNEAQ (reference sequence). This CDR3 contains 15 residues. DNA of the CDR3: TGTGCCAGCAGCTTAGCCACCGGACAGGGTGGCGAGCAGTACGTC. It specifies CASSLATGQGGEQYV.

This chain links TRBV20-1 with TRBJ2-7; a weak D match, TRBD2 (6 bases). Germline V CDR1 and CDR2: DFQATT, SNEGSKA (reference sequence). Trimming shortened V by 5 bases and J by 6 bases, and 20 bases separated the two germline ends. The CDR3 spans 14 residues. CDR3 amino acids: CSARSGGPLREQYF. The DNA of the CDR3 is TGCAGTGCTCGCTCCGGGGGACCCCTCCGCGAGCAGTACTTC.

This rearrangement joins TRBV9 to TRBJ1-2; D is possibly TRBD1 (6 bases). The CDR3 length is 13 residues. CDR1 and CDR2 from the germline V gene are SGDLS and YYNGEE. The V and J ends lost 4 bases and 4 bases respectively, with 11 bases between them. The CDR3 region is CASSPRTAYGYTF. Written as DNA, the CDR3 is TGTGCCAGCAGCCCAAGGACAGCCTATGGCTACACCTTC.

V and J are TRBV6-1 and TRBJ2-7; 10 positions agree with TRBD2. Trimming at V came to 5 bases and at J to 4 bases, leaving 5 bases not matched to a gene. The CDR3 covers 14 residues. The germline V gene has CDR1 MNHNS and CDR2 SASEGT. The CDR3 DNA reads TGTGCCAGCAGTATAGCGGGGGGCGGGTACGAGCAGTACGTC. Protein product: CASSIAGGGYEQYV.

The V gene is TRBV7-8, the J gene TRBJ1-2, with D uncertain. From germline, CDR1 is SGHVS and CDR2 FQNEAQ. V shed 1 base and J shed 8 bases, with 17 bases lying between them. CDR3 length equals 15 residues. The CDR3 protein is CASSLGSRPPTGYTF. For the CDR3, the DNA is TGTGCCAGCAGCTTAGGAAGCAGGCCGCCCACGGGCTACACCTTC. The full variable domain, completed using reference TRBV7-8 and TRBJ1-2, is GAGVSQSPRYKVAKRGQDVALRCDPISGHVSLFWYQQALGQGPEFLTYFQNEAQLDKSGLPSDRFFAERPEGSVSTLKIQRTQQEDSAVYLCASSLGSRPPTGYTFGSGTRLTVV.

About this clonotype: A read error may account for a junction end that differs from germline. The chain links TRBV28 to TRBJ1-4; 8 bases map to TRBD1. Germline V gene lookup returns CDR1 MDHEN and CDR2 SYDVKM. This CDR3 region has 14 residues. As DNA, the CDR3 is TGTGCTAGCAGGACAGGGTCCCGGAGGGAAAAACTGTTTTTT. Amino acids: CASRTGSRREKLFF. Filled out from reference TRBV28 and TRBJ1-4, the complete variable domain reads DVKVTQSSRYLVKRTGEKVFLECVQDMDHENMFWYRQDPGLGLRLIYFSYDVKMKEKGDIPEGYSVSREKKERFSLILESASTNQTSMYLCASRTGSRREKLFFGSGTQLSVL.

The V call is TRBV18, the J call TRBJ1-1; maybe TRBD1 (5 bases). This CDR3 is built from 13 residues. The V gene's germline CDR1 is KGHSH and CDR2 LQKENI. V was trimmed by 10 bases and J by 5 bases, leaving 17 bases between them. CDR3 in DNA: TGTGCCACCCTCCGGGGCCGCAGGACTGAAGCTTTCTTT. Protein sequence: CATLRGRRTEAFF.

This chain joins TRBV3-1 and TRBJ2-5; maybe TRBD2 (6 bases). There are 14 residues in the CDR3. V was clipped by 4 bases and J by 4 bases, with 13 bases between them. In germline, CDR1 is LGHDT, CDR2 YNNKEL (reference sequence). The CDR3 DNA reads TGTGCCAGCAGCCCGTACCGGGGGTTAGAGACCCAGTACTTC. Protein sequence: CASSPYRGLETQYF.

This chain uses TRBV18 with TRBJ1-1; D is ambiguous. The CDR3 covers 12 residues. The ends were cut back, 3 bases at V and 4 bases at J, with 6 bases in the middle. The germline V gene has CDR1 KGHSH and CDR2 LQKENI. The CDR3 DNA follows: TGTGCCAGCTCACCTTGGTCCACTGAAGCTTTCTTT. Translating gives CASSPWSTEAFF.

This clonotype was seen only a few times. The chain links TRBV5-1 to TRBJ1-5; D possibly corresponds to TRBD1 (6 bases). The CDR3 has 15 residues. Trimming took 0 bases from V and 4 from J, leaving 11 bases between them. Germline assignment: CDR1 SGHRS and CDR2 YFSETQ. CDR3: CASSLEGTRNQPQHF. The CDR3 DNA sequence: TGCGCCAGCAGCTTGGAAGGGACAAGGAATCAGCCCCAGCATTTT.

This chain uses TRBV9 with TRBJ2-1, with D perhaps matching TRBD1 or TRBD2 (5 bases each). V lost 7 bases, J lost 8 bases, and 25 bases lay in between. The CDR3 is 16 amino acids. The germline gives CDR1 SGDLS, CDR2 YYNGEE. The CDR3 loop is CASAQEEGPPLDEQFF. The CDR3 bases are TGTGCCAGCGCCCAGGAAGAGGGACCCCCCCTCGATGAGCAGTTCTTC.

The V and J genes are TRBV20-1 and TRBJ2-2; 9 bases are shared with TRBD1. V shed 6 bases and J 4 bases; nucleotides not matched to a gene: 6. Germline V gene lookup returns CDR1 DFQATT and CDR2 SNEGSKA (reference sequence). The CDR3 extends over 14 amino acids. Written as DNA, the CDR3 is TGCAGTGCCCGAGGGACAGGGTTCACCGGGGAGCTGTTTTTT. This translates into CSARGTGFTGELFF.

Written as DNA, the CDR3 is TGCAGTGCTAGCCTCACAGGGTATGGCGAGCAGTACGTC. Translation gives CSASLTGYGEQYV. The chain combines TRBV20-1 with TRBJ2-7, with D perhaps matching TRBD1 (6 bases). Germline CDR1 DFQATT, CDR2 SNEGSKA (reference sequence). Trimming cost V 3 bases and J 6 bases, with 15 bases left between them. The CDR3 covers 13 residues.

The sample holds one count of this clonotype. J is TRBJ2-2 and V is TRBV10-3; D gene unclear. This CDR3 is 13 amino acids long. CDR1 is ENHRY, CDR2 SYGVKD, per germline. V lost 7 bases, J lost 1 base, and 7 bases lay in between. Written as DNA, the CDR3 is TGTGCCATCAATTGGGAGAACACCGGGGAGCTGTTTTTT. Translation: CAINWENTGELFF.

This chain uses TRBV19 with TRBJ1-2, with 9 bases identical to TRBD1. CDR3 length: 13 residues. J gave up 13 bases and V 4 bases, and 10 bases lay outside the gene matches. Germline loops: CDR1 LNHDA, CDR2 SQIVND (reference sequence). CDR3 sequence (DNA): TGTGCCAGTAGTACCCGGGACAGGGATCTTTGCACCTTC. As protein: CASSTRDRDLCTF.